The clone carrying this TCR beta chain was seen once. Antigen unknown. Method: immunoSEQ multiplex PCR; TCRdb's copy keeps in-frame clones and lacks some. The sample includes 15,000 or so clones, roughly 70% seen only once; the top ten take less than 3%. The data derive from a study of neoadjuvant anti-PD-1 for oral cavity cancer. At the level of the study: Before surgery, most patients got three to four biweekly 3 mg/kg nivolumab doses.

V was clipped by 3 bases and J by 4 bases; unmatched bases: 5. The CDR3 has 16 amino acids. Germline loops: CDR1 MGHRA, CDR2 YSYEKL. Whole-study results and caveats: Each response group had just a few patients in TCR analyses.

These oral cavity squamous cell carcinomas were HPV-negative and locally advanced. Analysis of PBMCs was direct, with no culture step. The receptor was isolated from a person between 40 and 79 years old with oral cavity squamous cell carcinoma. The sequenced sample was PBMCs, obtained before nivolumab (anti-PD-1) treatment. The V gene is TRBV4-1, the J gene TRBJ2-7; TRBD2 agrees at 14 bases. The DNA for the CDR3 is TGCGCCAGCAGCCACCTGGGACTAGCGGGGGATTACGAGCAGTACTTC. Translating gives CASSHLGLAGDYEQYF.